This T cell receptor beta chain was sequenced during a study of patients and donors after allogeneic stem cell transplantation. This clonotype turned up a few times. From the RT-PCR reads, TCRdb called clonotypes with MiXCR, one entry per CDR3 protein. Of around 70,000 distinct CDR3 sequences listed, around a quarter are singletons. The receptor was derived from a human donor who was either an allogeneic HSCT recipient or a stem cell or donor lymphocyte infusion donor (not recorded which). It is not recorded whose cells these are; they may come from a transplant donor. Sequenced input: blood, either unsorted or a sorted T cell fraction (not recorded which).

CDR3 amino acids: CASSALDRASPLHF. CDR3 nucleotides: TGTGCCAGCAGCGCACTGGACAGGGCCTCACCCCTCCACTTT. V and J are TRBV13 and TRBJ1-6; 8 nucleotides align to TRBD1. Germline values: CDR1 PRHDT, CDR2 FYEKMQ (reference sequence). Trimming at V came to 5 bases and at J to 10 bases, leaving 7 bases not matched to a gene. CDR3 length: 14 amino acids.